The subject of this entry is one T cell receptor beta chain. These data originate in a study of T cells expressing NK-cell markers. TCRdb re-called the 5' RACE reads and catalogs CDR3 proteins one per entry, DNA excluded. Across 300,000 to 500,000 distinct CDR3 sequences, the top ten clones capture about 11% of the sample. The CDR3 is made up of 14 amino acids. Germline V lookup: CDR1 DFQATT, CDR2 SNEGSKA (reference sequence). The V and J genes are TRBV20-1 and TRBJ1-3; TCRdb's D gene call, TRBD1, goes unchecked for lack of DNA. This sequence was found in a woman aged 50 to 65 in good health. The specimen was blood T cells: a sorted CD56 or NKG2C T cell subset, CD4+ or CD8+ T cells, or bulk PBMC T cells (not recorded which). The CDR3: CSARGGITPNTIYF.